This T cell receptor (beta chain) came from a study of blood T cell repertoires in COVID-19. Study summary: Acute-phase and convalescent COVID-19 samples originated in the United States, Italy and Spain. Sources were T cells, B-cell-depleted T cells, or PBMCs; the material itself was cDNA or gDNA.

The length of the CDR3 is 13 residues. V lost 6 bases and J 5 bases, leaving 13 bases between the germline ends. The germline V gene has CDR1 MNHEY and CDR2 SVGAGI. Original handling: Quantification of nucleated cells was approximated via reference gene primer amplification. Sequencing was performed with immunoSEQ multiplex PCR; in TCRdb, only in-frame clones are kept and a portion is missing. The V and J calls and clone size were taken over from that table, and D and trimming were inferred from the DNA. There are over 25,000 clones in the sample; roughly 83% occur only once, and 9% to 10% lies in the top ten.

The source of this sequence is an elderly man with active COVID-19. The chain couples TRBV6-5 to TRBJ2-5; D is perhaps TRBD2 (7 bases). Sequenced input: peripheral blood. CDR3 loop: CASRREGVETQYF. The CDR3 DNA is TGTGCCAGCAGGAGGGAGGGGGTTGAGACCCAGTACTTC.